Included here is one T cell receptor (beta chain) sequence, with context. These data are taken from a study of shared clonotypes between healthy human individuals. Germline CDR1 and CDR2: SGDLS and YYNGEE. The V and J ends lost 2 bases and 0 bases respectively, with 10 bases between them. This CDR3 comprises 15 residues. Only in-frame clones appear in the TCRdb table, and some are missing; sequencing was by immunoSEQ multiplex PCR. The sample has 1,100,000 or so clones, 70% to 80% seen once; the top ten hold about 0.52%. This receptor was obtained from a man in his late teens or twenties in good health. Some clones in this sample may be carry-over from other donors' samples. Sequencing was performed on memory CD4+ T cells from PBMCs. Subset defined: CD45RA-negative fraction. This sequence joins TRBV9 and TRBJ2-3; D may match TRBD1 or TRBD2 (6 bases each). The CDR3 loop reads CASSVWGASTDTQYF. As DNA, the CDR3 is TGTGCCAGCAGCGTCTGGGGGGCTAGCACAGATACGCAGTATTTT.